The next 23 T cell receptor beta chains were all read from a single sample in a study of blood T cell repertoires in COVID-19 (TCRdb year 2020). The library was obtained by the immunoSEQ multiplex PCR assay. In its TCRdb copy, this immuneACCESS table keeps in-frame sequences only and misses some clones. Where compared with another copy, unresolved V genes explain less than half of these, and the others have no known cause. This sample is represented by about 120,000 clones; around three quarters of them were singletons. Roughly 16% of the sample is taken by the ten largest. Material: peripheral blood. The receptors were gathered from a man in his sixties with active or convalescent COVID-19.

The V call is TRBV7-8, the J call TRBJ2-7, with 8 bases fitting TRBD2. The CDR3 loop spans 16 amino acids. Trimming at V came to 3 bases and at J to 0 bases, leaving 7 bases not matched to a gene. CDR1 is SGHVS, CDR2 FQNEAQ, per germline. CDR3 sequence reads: CASSFSGTAHSYEQYF. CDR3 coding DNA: TGTGCCAGCAGCTTTAGCGGGACCGCTCACTCCTACGAGCAGTACTTC.

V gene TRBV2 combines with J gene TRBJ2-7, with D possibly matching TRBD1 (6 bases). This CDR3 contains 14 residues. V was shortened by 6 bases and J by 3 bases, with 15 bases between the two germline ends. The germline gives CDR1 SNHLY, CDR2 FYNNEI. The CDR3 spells CASRPYRADYEQYF. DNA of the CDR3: TGTGCCAGCAGACCTTACAGGGCAGACTACGAGCAGTACTTC.

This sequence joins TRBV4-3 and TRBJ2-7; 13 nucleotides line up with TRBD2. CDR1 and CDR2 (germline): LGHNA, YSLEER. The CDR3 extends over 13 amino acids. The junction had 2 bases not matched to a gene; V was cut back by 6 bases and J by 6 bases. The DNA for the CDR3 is TGCGCCAGCAGTCGGACTAGCGGGAGCGAGCAGTACTTC. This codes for CASSRTSGSEQYF.

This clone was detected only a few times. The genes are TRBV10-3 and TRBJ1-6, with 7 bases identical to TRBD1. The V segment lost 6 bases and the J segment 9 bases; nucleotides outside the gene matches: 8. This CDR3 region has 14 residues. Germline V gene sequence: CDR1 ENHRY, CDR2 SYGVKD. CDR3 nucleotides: TGTGCCATCAGGCCGACAGGGACGGGTTCACCCCTCCACTTT. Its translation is CAIRPTGTGSPLHF.

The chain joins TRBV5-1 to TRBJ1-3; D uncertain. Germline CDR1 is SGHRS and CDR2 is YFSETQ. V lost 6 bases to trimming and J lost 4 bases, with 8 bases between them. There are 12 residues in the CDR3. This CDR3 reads CASKEEGNTIYF. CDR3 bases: TGCGCCAGCAAAGAGGAGGGAAACACCATATATTTT.

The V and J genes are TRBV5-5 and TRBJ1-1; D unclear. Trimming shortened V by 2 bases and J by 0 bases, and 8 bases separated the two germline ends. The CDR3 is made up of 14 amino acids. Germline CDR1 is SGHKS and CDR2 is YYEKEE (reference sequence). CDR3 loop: CASSLQYLNTEAFF. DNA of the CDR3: TGTGCCAGCAGCTTACAGTATTTGAACACTGAAGCTTTCTTT.

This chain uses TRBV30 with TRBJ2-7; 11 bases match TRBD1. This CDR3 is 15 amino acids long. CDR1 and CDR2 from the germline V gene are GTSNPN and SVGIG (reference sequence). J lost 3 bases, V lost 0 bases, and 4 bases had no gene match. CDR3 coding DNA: TGTGCCTGGAGTGTCCGGGACAGGGGGATCTACGAGCAGTACTTC. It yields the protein CAWSVRDRGIYEQYF.

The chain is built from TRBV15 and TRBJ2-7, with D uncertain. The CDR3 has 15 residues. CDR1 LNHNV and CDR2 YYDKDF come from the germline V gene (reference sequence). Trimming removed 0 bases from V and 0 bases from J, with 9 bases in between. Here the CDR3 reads CATSRDFQISYEQYF. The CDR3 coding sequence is TGTGCCACCAGCAGAGATTTCCAGATCTCCTACGAGCAGTACTTC.

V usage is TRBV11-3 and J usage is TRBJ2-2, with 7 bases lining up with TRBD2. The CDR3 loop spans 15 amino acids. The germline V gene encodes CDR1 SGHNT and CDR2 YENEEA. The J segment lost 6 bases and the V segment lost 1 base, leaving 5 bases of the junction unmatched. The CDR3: CASSLGAGWAGELFF. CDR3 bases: TGTGCCAGCAGCTTAGGAGCGGGATGGGCCGGGGAGCTGTTTTTT. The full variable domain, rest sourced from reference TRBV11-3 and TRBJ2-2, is EAGVVQSPRYKIIEKKQPVAFWCNPISGHNTLYWYLQNLGQGPELLIRYENEEAVDDSQLPKDRFSAERLKGVDSTLKIQPAELGDSAVYLCASSLGAGWAGELFFGEGSRLTVL.

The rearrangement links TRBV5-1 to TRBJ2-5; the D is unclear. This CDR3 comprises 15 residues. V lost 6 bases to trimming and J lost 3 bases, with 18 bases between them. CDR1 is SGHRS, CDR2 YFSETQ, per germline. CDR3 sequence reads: CASTSTGPGEETQYF. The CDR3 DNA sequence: TGCGCCAGCACCTCAACTGGGCCAGGCGAAGAGACCCAGTACTTC.

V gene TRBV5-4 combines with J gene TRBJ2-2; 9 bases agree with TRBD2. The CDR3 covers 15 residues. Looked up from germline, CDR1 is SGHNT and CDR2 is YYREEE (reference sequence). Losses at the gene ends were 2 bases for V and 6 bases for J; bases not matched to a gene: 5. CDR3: CASSLAGGFPGELFF. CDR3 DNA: TGTGCCAGCAGCTTAGCGGGAGGATTCCCCGGGGAGCTGTTTTTT.

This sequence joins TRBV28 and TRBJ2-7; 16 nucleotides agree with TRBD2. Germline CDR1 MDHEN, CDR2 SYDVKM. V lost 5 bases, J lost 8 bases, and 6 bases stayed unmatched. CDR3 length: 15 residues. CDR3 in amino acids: CASSRGTSGRAQQYF. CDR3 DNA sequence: TGTGCCAGCAGTCGCGGGACTAGCGGGAGGGCGCAGCAGTACTTC.

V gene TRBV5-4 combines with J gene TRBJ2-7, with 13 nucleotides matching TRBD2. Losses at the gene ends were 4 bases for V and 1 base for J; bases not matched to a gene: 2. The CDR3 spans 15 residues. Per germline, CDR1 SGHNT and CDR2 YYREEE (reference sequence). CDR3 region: CASSRTSGRSYEQYF. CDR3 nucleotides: TGTGCCAGCAGCCGGACTAGCGGGAGATCCTACGAGCAGTACTTC.

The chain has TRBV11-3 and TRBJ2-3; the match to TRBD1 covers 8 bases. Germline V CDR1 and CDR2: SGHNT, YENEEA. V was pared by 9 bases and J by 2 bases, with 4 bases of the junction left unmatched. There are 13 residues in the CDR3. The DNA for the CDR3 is TGTGCCAGTGCGACAGGGGCCACAGATACGCAGTATTTT. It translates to CASATGATDTQYF.

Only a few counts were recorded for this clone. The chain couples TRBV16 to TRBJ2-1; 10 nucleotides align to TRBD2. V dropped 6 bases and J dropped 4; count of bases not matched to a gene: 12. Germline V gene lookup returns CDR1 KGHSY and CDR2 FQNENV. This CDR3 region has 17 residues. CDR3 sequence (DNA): TGTGCCAGCAGACAGAGCCTAGCGGGAGATGGGTACAATGAGCAGTTCTTC. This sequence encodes CASRQSLAGDGYNEQFF.

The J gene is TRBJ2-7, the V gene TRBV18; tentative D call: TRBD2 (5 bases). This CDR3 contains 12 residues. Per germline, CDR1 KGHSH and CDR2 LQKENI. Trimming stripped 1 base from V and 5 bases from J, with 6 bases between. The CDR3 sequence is CASSPQGDEQYF. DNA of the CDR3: TGTGCCAGCTCACCACAGGGAGACGAGCAGTACTTC.

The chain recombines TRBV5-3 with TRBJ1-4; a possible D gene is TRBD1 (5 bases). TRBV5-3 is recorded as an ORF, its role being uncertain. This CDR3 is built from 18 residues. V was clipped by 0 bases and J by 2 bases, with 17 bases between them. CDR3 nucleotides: TGTGCCAGAAGCTTGGGGCGGGGGAACAATTTGACTAATGAAAAACTGTTTTTT. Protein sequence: CARSLGRGNNLTNEKLFF.

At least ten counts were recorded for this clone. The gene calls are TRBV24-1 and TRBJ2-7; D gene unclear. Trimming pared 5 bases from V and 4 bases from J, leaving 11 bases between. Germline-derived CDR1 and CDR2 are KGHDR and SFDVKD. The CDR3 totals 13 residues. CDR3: CATSGGRLYEQYF. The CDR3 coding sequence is TGTGCCACCAGTGGAGGTAGGCTATACGAGCAGTACTTC.

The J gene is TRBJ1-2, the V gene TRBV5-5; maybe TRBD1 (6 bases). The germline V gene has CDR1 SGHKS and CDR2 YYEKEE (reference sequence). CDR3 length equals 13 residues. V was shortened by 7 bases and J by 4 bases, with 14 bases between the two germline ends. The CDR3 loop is CASYPDRLYGYTF. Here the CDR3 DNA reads TGTGCCAGCTACCCTGACAGGCTCTATGGCTACACCTTC.

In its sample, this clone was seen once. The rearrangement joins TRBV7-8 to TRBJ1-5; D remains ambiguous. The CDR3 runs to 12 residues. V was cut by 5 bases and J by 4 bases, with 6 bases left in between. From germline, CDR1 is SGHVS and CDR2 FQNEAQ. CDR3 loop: CASSPYNQPQHF. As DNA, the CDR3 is TGTGCCAGCAGCCCTTATAATCAGCCCCAGCATTTT.

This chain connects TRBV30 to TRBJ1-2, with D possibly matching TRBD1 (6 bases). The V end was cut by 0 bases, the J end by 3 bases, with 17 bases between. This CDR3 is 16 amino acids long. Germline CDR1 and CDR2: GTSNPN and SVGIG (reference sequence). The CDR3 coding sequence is TGTGCCTGGAGTGTAAAGGGGGTGGGTCTGGACTATGGCTACACCTTC. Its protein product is CAWSVKGVGLDYGYTF.

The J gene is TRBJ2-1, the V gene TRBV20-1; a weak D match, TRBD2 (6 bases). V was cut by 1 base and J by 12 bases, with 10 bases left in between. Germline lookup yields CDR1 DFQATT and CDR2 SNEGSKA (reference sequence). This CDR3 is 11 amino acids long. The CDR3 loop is CSARVGTPQFF. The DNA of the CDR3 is TGCAGTGCTAGAGTCGGGACTCCGCAGTTCTTC.

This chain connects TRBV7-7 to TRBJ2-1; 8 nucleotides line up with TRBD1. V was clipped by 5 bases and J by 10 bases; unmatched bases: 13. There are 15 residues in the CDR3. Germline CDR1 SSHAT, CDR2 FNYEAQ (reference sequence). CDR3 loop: CASSPGGHTTGEQFF. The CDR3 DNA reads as TGTGCCAGCAGCCCAGGGGGCCACACAACGGGGGAGCAGTTCTTC.